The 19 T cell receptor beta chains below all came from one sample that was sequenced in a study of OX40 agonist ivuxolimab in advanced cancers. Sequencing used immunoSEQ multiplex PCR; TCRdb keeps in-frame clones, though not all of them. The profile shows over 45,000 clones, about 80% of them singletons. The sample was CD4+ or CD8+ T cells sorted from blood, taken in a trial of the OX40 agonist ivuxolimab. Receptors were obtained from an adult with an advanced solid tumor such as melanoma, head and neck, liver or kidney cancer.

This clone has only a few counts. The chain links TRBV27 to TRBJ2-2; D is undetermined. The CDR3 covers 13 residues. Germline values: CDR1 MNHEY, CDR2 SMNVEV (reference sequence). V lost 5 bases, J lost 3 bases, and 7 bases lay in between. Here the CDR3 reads CASSRRDTGELFF. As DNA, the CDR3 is TGTGCCAGCAGTAGGAGAGACACCGGGGAGCTGTTTTTT.

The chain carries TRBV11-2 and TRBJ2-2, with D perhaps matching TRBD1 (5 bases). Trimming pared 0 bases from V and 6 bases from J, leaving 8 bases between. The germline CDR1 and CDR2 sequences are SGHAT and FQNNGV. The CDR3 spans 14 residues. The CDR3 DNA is TGTGCCAGCAGCTTAGAAAGGGGTGCCGGGGAGCTGTTTTTT. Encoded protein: CASSLERGAGELFF.

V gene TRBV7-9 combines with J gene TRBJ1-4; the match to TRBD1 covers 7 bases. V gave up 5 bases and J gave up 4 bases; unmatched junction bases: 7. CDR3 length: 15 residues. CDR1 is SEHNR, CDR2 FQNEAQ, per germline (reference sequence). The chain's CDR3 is CASSPDRVINEKLFF. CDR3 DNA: TGTGCCAGCAGCCCCGACAGGGTGATTAATGAAAAACTGTTTTTT.

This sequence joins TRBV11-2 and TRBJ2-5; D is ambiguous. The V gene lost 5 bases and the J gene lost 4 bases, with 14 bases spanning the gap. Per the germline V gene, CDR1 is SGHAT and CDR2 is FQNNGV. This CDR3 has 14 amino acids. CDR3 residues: CASSPIGSGETQYF. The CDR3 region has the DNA TGTGCCAGCAGCCCGATTGGCAGTGGAGAGACCCAGTACTTC.

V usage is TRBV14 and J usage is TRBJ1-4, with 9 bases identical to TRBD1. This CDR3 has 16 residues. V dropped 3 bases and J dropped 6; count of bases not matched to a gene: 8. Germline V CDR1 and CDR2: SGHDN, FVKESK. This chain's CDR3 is CASSQRPGQGDEKLFF. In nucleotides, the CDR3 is TGTGCCAGCAGCCAGAGGCCGGGACAGGGAGATGAAAAACTGTTTTTT.

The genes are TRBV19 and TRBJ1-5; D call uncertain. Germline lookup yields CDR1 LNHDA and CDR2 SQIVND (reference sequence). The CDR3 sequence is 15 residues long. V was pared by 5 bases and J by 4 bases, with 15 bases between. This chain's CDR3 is CASSGPAVGNQPQHF. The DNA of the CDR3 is TGTGCCAGTAGTGGCCCGGCGGTGGGGAATCAGCCCCAGCATTTT.

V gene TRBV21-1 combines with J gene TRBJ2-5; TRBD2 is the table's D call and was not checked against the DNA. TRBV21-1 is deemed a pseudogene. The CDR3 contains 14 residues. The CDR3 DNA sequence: TGTGCCATTCGTTCTCGGGTGAGAGAAGAGACCCAGTACTTC. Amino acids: CAIRSRVREETQYF.

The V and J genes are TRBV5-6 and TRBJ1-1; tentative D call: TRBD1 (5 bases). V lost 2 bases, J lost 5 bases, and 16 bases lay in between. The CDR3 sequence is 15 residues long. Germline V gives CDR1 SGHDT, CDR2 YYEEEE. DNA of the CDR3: TGTGCCAGCAGCTTATCTCCTGTGGGGGGGACTGAAGCTTTCTTT. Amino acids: CASSLSPVGGTEAFF.

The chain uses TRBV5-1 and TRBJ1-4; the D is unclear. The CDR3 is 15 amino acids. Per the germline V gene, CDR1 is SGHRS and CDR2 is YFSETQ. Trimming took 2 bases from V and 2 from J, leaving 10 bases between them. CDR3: CASSLFGGTNEKLFF. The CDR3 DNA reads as TGCGCCAGCAGCTTATTCGGCGGTACTAATGAAAAACTGTTTTTT.

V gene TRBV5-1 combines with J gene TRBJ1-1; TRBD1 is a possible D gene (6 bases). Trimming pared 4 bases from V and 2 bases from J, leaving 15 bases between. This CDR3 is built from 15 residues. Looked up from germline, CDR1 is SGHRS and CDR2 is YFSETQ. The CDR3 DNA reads TGCGCCAGCAGCCTGTACAGGGTAGGTAACACTGAAGCTTTCTTT. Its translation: CASSLYRVGNTEAFF.

This CDR3 reads CASSLTVSGANVLTF. The CDR3 DNA is TGCGCCAGCAGCTTGACGGTCTCTGGGGCCAACGTCCTGACTTTC. The chain recombines TRBV5-1 with TRBJ2-6; D is unclear. Germline V gene data show CDR1 as SGHRS and CDR2 as YFSETQ. The ends were cut back, 1 base at V and 0 bases at J, with 5 bases in the middle. The CDR3 consists of 15 residues.

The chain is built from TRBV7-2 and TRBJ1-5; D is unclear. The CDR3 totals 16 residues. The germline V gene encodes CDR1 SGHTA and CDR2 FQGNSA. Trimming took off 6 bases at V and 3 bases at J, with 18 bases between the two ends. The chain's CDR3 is CASSSSTAQYNQPQHF. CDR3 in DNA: TGTGCCAGCAGTTCCTCGACGGCCCAATACAATCAGCCCCAGCATTTT.

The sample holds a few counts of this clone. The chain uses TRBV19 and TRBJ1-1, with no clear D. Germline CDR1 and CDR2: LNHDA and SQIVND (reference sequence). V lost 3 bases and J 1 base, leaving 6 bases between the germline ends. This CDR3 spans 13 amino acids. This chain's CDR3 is CASSMAANTEAFF. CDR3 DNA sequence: TGTGCCAGTAGTATGGCGGCGAACACTGAAGCTTTCTTT.

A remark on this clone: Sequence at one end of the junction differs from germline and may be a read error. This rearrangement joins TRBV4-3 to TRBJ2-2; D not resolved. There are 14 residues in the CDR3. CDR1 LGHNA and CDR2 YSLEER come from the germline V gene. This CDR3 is CAGRDLWDTGELFF. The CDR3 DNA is TGCGCCGGCAGAGACTTGTGGGATACCGGGGAGCTGTTTTTT.

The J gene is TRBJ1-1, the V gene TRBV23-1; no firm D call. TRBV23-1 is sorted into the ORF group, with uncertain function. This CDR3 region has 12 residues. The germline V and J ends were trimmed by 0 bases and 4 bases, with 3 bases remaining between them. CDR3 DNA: TGCGCCAGCAGTCAATCGTCCACTGAAGCTTTCTTT. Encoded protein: CASSQSSTEAFF.

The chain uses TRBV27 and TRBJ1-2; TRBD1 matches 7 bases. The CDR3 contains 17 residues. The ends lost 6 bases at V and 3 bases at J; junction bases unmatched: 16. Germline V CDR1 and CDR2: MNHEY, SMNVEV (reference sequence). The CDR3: CASSPVGWGRGDYGYTF. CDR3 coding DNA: TGTGCCAGCAGCCCTGTGGGGTGGGGCAGGGGGGACTATGGCTACACCTTC.

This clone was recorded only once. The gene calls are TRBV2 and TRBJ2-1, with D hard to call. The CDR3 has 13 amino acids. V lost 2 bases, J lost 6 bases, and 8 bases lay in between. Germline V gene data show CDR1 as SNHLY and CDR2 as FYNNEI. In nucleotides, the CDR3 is TGTGCCAGCAGTGAATGGTCCGGCAATGAGCAGTTCTTC. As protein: CASSEWSGNEQFF.

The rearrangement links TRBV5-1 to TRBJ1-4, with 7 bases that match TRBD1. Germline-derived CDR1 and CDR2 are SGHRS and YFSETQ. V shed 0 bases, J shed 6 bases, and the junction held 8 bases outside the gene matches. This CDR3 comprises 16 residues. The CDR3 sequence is CASSLAEGAVDEKLFF. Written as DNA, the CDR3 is TGCGCCAGCAGCTTGGCTGAGGGGGCCGTGGATGAAAAACTGTTTTTT.

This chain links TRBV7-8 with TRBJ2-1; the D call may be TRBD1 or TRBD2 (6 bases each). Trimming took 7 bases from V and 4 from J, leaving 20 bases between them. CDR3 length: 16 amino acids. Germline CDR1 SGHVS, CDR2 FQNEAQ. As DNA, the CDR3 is TGTGCCAGCACCGCCGGAGGGGGGTCACCATACAATGAGCAGTTCTTC. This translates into CASTAGGGSPYNEQFF. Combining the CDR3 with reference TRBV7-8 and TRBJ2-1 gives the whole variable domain GAGVSQSPRYKVAKRGQDVALRCDPISGHVSLFWYQQALGQGPEFLTYFQNEAQLDKSGLPSDRFFAERPEGSVSTLKIQRTQQEDSAVYLCASTAGGGSPYNEQFFGPGTRLTVL.